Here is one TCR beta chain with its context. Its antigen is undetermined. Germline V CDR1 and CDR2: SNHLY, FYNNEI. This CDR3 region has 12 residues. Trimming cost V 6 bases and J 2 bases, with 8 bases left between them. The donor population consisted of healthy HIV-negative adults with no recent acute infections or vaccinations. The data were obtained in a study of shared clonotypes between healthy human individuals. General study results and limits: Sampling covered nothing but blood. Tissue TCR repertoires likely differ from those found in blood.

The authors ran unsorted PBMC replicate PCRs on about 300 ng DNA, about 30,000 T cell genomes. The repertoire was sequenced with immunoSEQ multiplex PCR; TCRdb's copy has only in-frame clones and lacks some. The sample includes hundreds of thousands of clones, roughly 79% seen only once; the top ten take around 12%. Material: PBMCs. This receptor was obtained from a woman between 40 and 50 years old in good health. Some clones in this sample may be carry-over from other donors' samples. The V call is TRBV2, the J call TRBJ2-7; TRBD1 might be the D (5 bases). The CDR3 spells CASRTEPYEQYF. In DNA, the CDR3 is TGTGCCAGCAGGACAGAACCCTACGAGCAGTACTTC.